The 5 T cell receptor beta chains in this list originate from one sample, sequenced in a study of human versus mouse CDR3 diversity and MHC coevolution. TCRdb keeps only in-frame clones here, not all; method: immunoSEQ multiplex PCR. The sample shows 55,000 to 65,000 clones, 85% to 95% of them seen only once. Sample: naive CD4+ T cells from blood. Subset described: CD45RO-negative CD62L-positive naive CD4 T cells. All receptors derive from a person aged 55 to 70 in good health.

This clone appeared a single time. The gene calls are TRBV4-2 and TRBJ2-3; 12 positions agree with TRBD2. From germline, CDR1 is LGHNA and CDR2 YNFKEQ. This CDR3 is built from 16 residues. Losses at the gene ends were 2 bases for V and 3 bases for J; bases not matched to a gene: 3. Written as DNA, the CDR3 is TGTGCCAGCAGCCAACTACTAGCGGGAGGAACAGATACGCAGTATTTT. Residues: CASSQLLAGGTDTQYF.

This clone has just one count. The chain is built from TRBV7-7 and TRBJ2-5, with 8 bases aligning to TRBD2. There are 16 residues in the CDR3. Trimming took 1 base from V and 1 from J; bases not matched to a gene: 5. The germline V gene encodes CDR1 SSHAT and CDR2 FNYEAQ (reference sequence). This chain's CDR3 is CASSLGLAGSQETQYF. The CDR3 nucleotides read TGTGCCAGCAGCTTAGGTCTAGCGGGTAGCCAAGAGACCCAGTACTTC.

The chain is built from TRBV7-9 and TRBJ2-5, with a weak D call TRBD1 (6 bases). The length of the CDR3 is 14 residues. V lost 2 bases and J lost 3, with 10 bases in between. The V gene's germline CDR1 is SEHNR and CDR2 FQNEAQ (reference sequence). CDR3 sequence (DNA): TGTGCCAGCAGCTTATCCGGGACAAAAGAGACCCAGTACTTC. This codes for CASSLSGTKETQYF.

The CDR3 here is CASSLGQATDTQYF. CDR3 DNA: TGCGCCAGCAGCTTGGGACAGGCCACAGATACGCAGTATTTT. The chain carries TRBV5-1 and TRBJ2-3; tentative D call: TRBD1 (6 bases). The germline CDR1 and CDR2 sequences are SGHRS and YFSETQ. Trimming took off 0 bases at V and 2 bases at J, with 7 bases between the two ends. CDR3 size: 14 residues.

This chain uses TRBV5-1 with TRBJ1-2, with TRBD1 matching 12 bases. The germline V gene has CDR1 SGHRS and CDR2 YFSETQ. Trimming at V came to 6 bases and at J to 8 bases, leaving 8 bases not matched to a gene. CDR3 length: 14 residues. This CDR3 is CASNAGTGGLGYTF. The CDR3 nucleotides are TGCGCCAGCAACGCAGGGACAGGGGGCCTGGGCTACACCTTC.